These 28 T cell receptor beta chains originate from one sample sequenced in a study of CD8+ T cells in alopecia areata. As the sequencing template, cDNA was produced by extracting RNA and reverse transcribing it. The table came from immunoSEQ multiplex PCR; TCRdb's copy has only in-frame clones and leaves some out. The top ten clones hold 0.85% to 1% of a sample with around 140,000 clones, around 51% of them seen once. The starting material was CD4+ T cells sorted from blood, obtained at week 0. The origin of the receptors is a human donor with alopecia areata.

The V gene is TRBV18, the J gene TRBJ2-5; 8 bases are shared with TRBD2. Germline V CDR1 and CDR2: KGHSH, LQKENI. V lost 3 bases and J lost 5; bases outside the gene matches: 11. This CDR3 contains 16 residues. The CDR3 DNA sequence: TGTGCCAGCTCACCTGTAAGCGGGAGTATTTTGGAGACCCAGTACTTC. Protein sequence: CASSPVSGSILETQYF.

J is TRBJ2-3 and V is TRBV5-1; TRBD2 aligns across 7 bases. J gave up 1 base and V 0 bases, and 8 bases lay outside the gene matches. The CDR3 is made up of 17 amino acids. The germline V gene has CDR1 SGHRS and CDR2 YFSETQ. The CDR3 DNA reads as TGCGCCAGCAGCTTGGGCGTGGCGGGAGCGGGCACAGATACGCAGTATTTT. This encodes CASSLGVAGAGTDTQYF.

The chain links TRBV7-2 to TRBJ2-7; D unresolved. This CDR3 is 13 amino acids long. V lost 5 bases, J lost 6 bases, and 14 bases lay in between. Per germline, CDR1 SGHTA and CDR2 FQGNSA. CDR3: CASSPRPYVEQYF. The CDR3, as DNA: TGTGCCAGCAGCCCGCGACCCTACGTCGAGCAGTACTTC. Drawing the rest from reference TRBV7-2 and TRBJ2-7, the complete variable domain is GAGVSQSPSNKVTEKGKDVELRCDPISGHTALYWYRQSLGQGLEFLIYFQGNSAPDKSGLPSDRFSAERTGGSVSTLTIQRTQQEDSAVYLCASSPRPYVEQYFGPGTRLTVT.

CDR3 sequence reads: CSVQRDRGYEQYF. The DNA of the CDR3 is TGCAGCGTCCAGCGGGACAGGGGTTACGAGCAGTACTTC. The chain uses TRBV29-1 and TRBJ2-7; 10 bases are a match to TRBD1. Trimming cost V 6 bases and J 4 bases; bases outside gene matches: 6. The CDR3 extends over 13 amino acids. Germline lookup yields CDR1 SQVTM and CDR2 ANQGSEA.

The rearrangement joins TRBV29-1 to TRBJ2-3; no clear D gene. Germline values: CDR1 SQVTM, CDR2 ANQGSEA. The germline V and J ends were trimmed by 5 bases and 6 bases, with 6 bases remaining between them. This CDR3 spans 10 amino acids. The CDR3 here is CSVLSDTQYF. The CDR3 DNA is TGCAGCGTTCTCAGCGATACGCAGTATTTT.

This clone appeared once. The rearrangement links TRBV6-6 to TRBJ2-7; 9 bases agree with TRBD1. The V segment lost 5 bases and the J segment 4 bases; nucleotides outside the gene matches: 3. The CDR3 sequence is 13 residues long. Germline loops: CDR1 MNHNY, CDR2 SVGAGI (reference sequence). This chain's CDR3 is CASSRDREYEQYF. The CDR3 region has the DNA TGTGCCAGCAGTAGGGACAGGGAATACGAGCAGTACTTC.

The rearrangement joins TRBV30 to TRBJ1-1; D is possibly TRBD1 (5 bases). V lost 5 bases, J lost 3 bases, and 22 bases lay in between. The CDR3 totals 16 residues. Germline CDR1 and CDR2: GTSNPN and SVGIG (reference sequence). The CDR3 here is CAWLDEIPWGDTEAFF. CDR3 DNA sequence: TGTGCCTGGCTCGACGAAATACCCTGGGGGGACACTGAAGCTTTCTTT.

The chain recombines TRBV19 with TRBJ1-5; the D gene is possibly TRBD1 (5 bases). Trimming shortened V by 9 bases and J by 4 bases, and 13 bases separated the two germline ends. The CDR3 is 13 residues long. Germline V gives CDR1 LNHDA, CDR2 SQIVND (reference sequence). The CDR3 DNA reads as TGTGCCAGCCGCAGGGATAGGAATCAGCCCCAGCATTTT. It specifies CASRRDRNQPQHF.

This chain links TRBV10-3 with TRBJ2-7; the match to TRBD2 covers 7 bases. J was trimmed by 6 bases and V by 6 bases; bases with no gene match: 11. The V gene's germline CDR1 is ENHRY and CDR2 SYGVKD. This CDR3 contains 14 residues. CDR3 nucleotide sequence: TGTGCCATCAGGCGGGCGGGAGATGGTGCCGAGCAGTACTTC. This codes for CAIRRAGDGAEQYF.

The sample holds one count of this clone. This rearrangement joins TRBV6-5 to TRBJ2-7; no clear D. The CDR3 sequence is 14 residues long. The V gene lost 0 bases and the J gene lost 2 bases, with 8 bases spanning the gap. Germline V gene lookup returns CDR1 MNHEY and CDR2 SVGAGI. The CDR3: CASSYSPETYEQYF. CDR3 sequence (DNA): TGTGCCAGCAGTTACTCTCCCGAAACCTACGAGCAGTACTTC.

This clone showed up just a few times. The chain combines TRBV2 with TRBJ2-7, with a possible D match to TRBD2 (5 bases). The CDR3 has 14 residues. V lost 4 bases and J 6 bases, leaving 16 bases between the germline ends. In germline, CDR1 is SNHLY, CDR2 FYNNEI. The CDR3 protein is CASSGYGMVSEQYF. CDR3 DNA: TGTGCCAGCAGTGGCTACGGGATGGTTAGCGAGCAGTACTTC.

The chain recombines TRBV30 with TRBJ1-5, with 9 bases fitting TRBD1. The J segment lost 7 bases and the V segment lost 1 base, leaving 5 bases of the junction unmatched. This CDR3 has 14 residues. Per the germline V gene, CDR1 is GTSNPN and CDR2 is SVGIG (reference sequence). CDR3 in DNA: TGTGCCTGGAGTGGGACAGGGGTCCGGCAGCCCCAGCATTTT. Amino acids: CAWSGTGVRQPQHF.

This clone was recorded a few times. At the DNA level, this CDR3 is encoded by other sequences in the same sample as well. The genes are TRBV29-1 and TRBJ1-5, with TRBD1 matching over 9 bases. Germline V CDR1 and CDR2: SQVTM, ANQGSEA. With V trimmed by 6 bases and J by 4 bases, 1 base remained unmatched. This CDR3 is 12 amino acids long. The CDR3 nucleotides read TGCAGCGTAGGACAGGGGAATCAGCCCCAGCATTTT. This sequence encodes CSVGQGNQPQHF.

This clone was observed a few times. The V and J genes are TRBV5-4 and TRBJ2-3; 10 bases agree with TRBD2. This CDR3 is built from 14 residues. CDR1 and CDR2 from the germline V gene are SGHNT and YYREEE (reference sequence). V dropped 3 bases and J dropped 3; count of bases not matched to a gene: 1. This CDR3 reads CASSSSGSTDTQYF. CDR3 DNA: TGTGCCAGCAGCTCTAGCGGGAGTACAGATACGCAGTATTTT.

The gene calls are TRBV10-3 and TRBJ2-5; D is perhaps TRBD1 or TRBD2 (5 bases each). This CDR3 contains 14 residues. Per germline, CDR1 ENHRY and CDR2 SYGVKD. V dropped 5 bases and J dropped 5 bases, with 15 bases sitting between them. The DNA of the CDR3 is TGTGCCATCAGTCCCCCTCCGGGACGGGAGACCCAGTACTTC. It specifies CAISPPPGRETQYF.

This clone turned up a few times. Written as DNA, the CDR3 is TGTGCCAGTAGTATCCCGGGACAGGGGGCGCGAAAAGGTCAGCCCCAGCATTTT. Translating it yields CASSIPGQGARKGQPQHF. This sequence joins TRBV19 and TRBJ1-5; TRBD1 agrees at 12 bases. The trim removed 3 bases at V and 6 bases at J, leaving 12 bases unmatched. Germline CDR1 and CDR2: LNHDA and SQIVND (reference sequence). The length of the CDR3 is 18 residues. The complete variable domain, with remaining parts taken from reference TRBV19 and TRBJ1-5, reads DGGITQSPKYLFRKEGQNVTLSCEQNLNHDAMYWYRQDPGQGLRLIYYSQIVNDFQKGDIAEGYSVSREKKESFPLTVTSAQKNPTAFYLCASSIPGQGARKGQPQHFGDGTRLSIL.

CDR3 DNA: TGCGCCAGCAGCCGTACAGGGCTTGAGACCCAGTACTTC. Its protein product is CASSRTGLETQYF. The J gene is TRBJ2-5, the V gene TRBV5-1; possible D gene TRBD1, 6 bases. This CDR3 has 13 amino acids. Trimming left V 4 bases short and J 5 bases short, with 12 bases between. Per germline, CDR1 SGHRS and CDR2 YFSETQ.

A single count supports this clone. The CDR3 sequence: CTSMGQPTLTDTQYF. The CDR3 DNA reads as TGCACCAGCATGGGACAGCCGACACTCACAGATACGCAGTATTTT. The chain uses TRBV1 and TRBJ2-3; the table's D call, TRBD1, has no DNA check behind it. TRBV1 represents a pseudogene. The CDR3 runs to 15 residues.

The genes are TRBV7-6 and TRBJ2-1; TRBD2 matches 7 bases. The CDR3 runs 18 residues. Trimming removed 4 bases from V and 0 bases from J; junction bases left unmatched: 12. Germline V CDR1 and CDR2: SGHVS, FNYEAQ. The CDR3 DNA reads TGTGCCAGCAGCTCCGAAATTTTAGGACTAGGCTCCTACAATGAGCAGTTCTTC. Its translation is CASSSEILGLGSYNEQFF.

The chain is built from TRBV6-1 and TRBJ1-1; D perhaps matches TRBD1 (5 bases). Germline-derived CDR1 and CDR2 are MNHNS and SASEGT. The CDR3 has 13 amino acids. V dropped 1 base and J dropped 4 bases, with 7 bases sitting between them. CDR3 bases: TGTGCCAGCAGTGAAGAGAGGGGCACTGAAGCTTTCTTT. Its translation: CASSEERGTEAFF.

In its sample, this clone was seen once. This chain links TRBV7-9 with TRBJ2-3; D perhaps matches TRBD1 (7 bases). The CDR3 consists of 15 residues. CDR1 is SEHNR, CDR2 FQNEAQ, per germline (reference sequence). V lost 3 bases and J 3 bases, leaving 13 bases between the germline ends. The CDR3 DNA sequence: TGTGCCAGCAGCTTCGCGACAGGGAGGACAGATACGCAGTATTTT. It translates to CASSFATGRTDTQYF. The complete variable domain, with remaining parts taken from reference TRBV7-9 and TRBJ2-3, reads DTGVSQNPRHKITKRGQNVTFRCDPISEHNRLYWYRQTLGQGPEFLTYFQNEAQLEKSRLLSDRFSAERPKGSFSTLEIQRTEQGDSAMYLCASSFATGRTDTQYFGPGTRLTVL.

This clone was observed once. CDR3 sequence reads: CASSLQTGTGTIYTQYF. As DNA, the CDR3 is TGTGCCAGCAGTCTTCAGACCGGGACAGGAACGATTTATACGCAGTATTTT. The chain combines TRBV27 with TRBJ2-3; 8 bases map to TRBD1. The trim removed 5 bases at V and 7 bases at J, leaving 17 bases unmatched. Per the germline V gene, CDR1 is MNHEY and CDR2 is SMNVEV (reference sequence). The CDR3 runs 17 residues.

The V call is TRBV5-4, the J call TRBJ1-2; no firm D call. This CDR3 region has 14 residues. The V gene lost 2 bases and the J gene lost 2 bases, with 10 bases spanning the gap. Germline CDR1 is SGHNT and CDR2 is YYREEE (reference sequence). This CDR3 reads CASSFPGGNYGYTF. In DNA form, the CDR3 reads TGTGCCAGCAGCTTCCCGGGCGGCAACTATGGCTACACCTTC.

The rearrangement joins TRBV6-5 to TRBJ1-1; D possibly corresponds to TRBD1 (5 bases). In germline, CDR1 is MNHEY, CDR2 SVGAGI. Trimming removed 0 bases from V and 1 base from J, with 9 bases in between. The CDR3 contains 15 residues. The CDR3 spells CASSYSDTGNTEAFF. The CDR3 coding sequence is TGTGCCAGCAGTTACTCGGATACAGGGAACACTGAAGCTTTCTTT.

The CDR3 nucleotides read TGCGCCAGCAGCCCTCGACGAACCTATGACAGCGAGCAGTACTTC. Amino acid sequence: CASSPRRTYDSEQYF. The genes are TRBV4-1 and TRBJ2-7; tentatively, D is TRBD1 (5 bases). With 4 bases removed from V and 6 bases from J, the gap between germline ends came to 19 bases. Germline CDR1 and CDR2: MGHRA and YSYEKL. This CDR3 region has 15 residues.

The gene calls are TRBV29-1 and TRBJ2-4; maybe TRBD2 (5 bases). V gave up 2 bases and J gave up 0 bases, with 11 bases separating them. This CDR3 has 15 amino acids. The germline gives CDR1 SQVTM, CDR2 ANQGSEA. This CDR3 reads CSVEWAGLAKNIQYF. Written as DNA, the CDR3 is TGCAGCGTTGAATGGGCAGGACTAGCCAAAAACATTCAGTACTTC. Drawing the rest from reference TRBV29-1 and TRBJ2-4, the complete variable domain is SAVISQKPSRDICQRGTSLTIQCQVDSQVTMMFWYRQQPGQSLTLIATANQGSEATYESGFVIDKFPISRPNLTFSTLTVSNMSPEDSSIYLCSVEWAGLAKNIQYFGAGTRLSVL.

The chain recombines TRBV7-3 with TRBJ2-1, with 9 nucleotides matching TRBD2. Trimming took 3 bases from V and 7 from J; bases not matched to a gene: 7. From germline, CDR1 is SGHTA and CDR2 FQGTGA. The CDR3 extends over 15 amino acids. The CDR3 here is CASSLGAGGQNEQFF. CDR3 in DNA: TGTGCCAGCAGCTTGGGAGCGGGAGGTCAAAATGAGCAGTTCTTC.

This chain links TRBV5-1 with TRBJ2-7; D may be TRBD2 (5 bases). Germline V lookup: CDR1 SGHRS, CDR2 YFSETQ. The CDR3 is made up of 13 amino acids. The ends were cut back, 0 bases at V and 3 bases at J, with 7 bases in the middle. Written as DNA, the CDR3 is TGCGCCAGCAGCTTGGAACTAGGCTACGAGCAGTACTTC. Amino acids: CASSLELGYEQYF.